This entry describes one TCR beta chain. Antigen specificity is unknown. Germline is not matched at one junction end, which may reflect a read error. The read falls 3 residues short of the CDR3 end, and the missing part is taken from the germline J gene. Clones were read by immunoSEQ multiplex PCR, and TCRdb kept only the in-frame ones, dropping some. Sampling found over 13,000 clones, none seen once. CDR1 and CDR2 from the germline V gene are SEHNR and FQNEAQ (reference sequence). This CDR3 contains 15 residues. This entry belongs to a study of T cell clonality in common variable immunodeficiency. Broader study findings: Reportedly, TCR beta sequences from common variable immunodeficiency showed fewer deletions and N-nucleotide insertions.

No CVID subject was ill or on immunomodulatory drugs when sampled. The sample consisted of peripheral blood mononuclear cells. This chain uses TRBV7-9 with TRBJ2-5, with 7 bases that match TRBD1. The clonotype originates from a human donor with common variable immunodeficiency. Incomplete CDR3 DNA: TGTGCCAGCGGCTTAGCCAACAGGGGACAAGAGACC. This encodes CASGLANRGQET. The full CDR3 protein is CASGLANRGQETQYF.